The 24 T cell receptor beta chains in this list originate from one sample, sequenced in a study of T cells after yellow fever vaccination. TCRdb reprocessed the 5' RACE reads with MiXCR, giving one entry per CDR3 protein. Of 300,000 to 400,000 distinct CDR3 sequences listed, around 13% are singletons. The sequences come from CD4+ T cells sorted from PBMCs, collected 15 days after the yellow fever booster vaccination. The receptors were sampled from a man aged 18 to 30 who received the YFV17D yellow fever vaccine.

This clonotype was seen only a few times. The chain is built from TRBV6-2 or TRBV6-3 and TRBJ2-5; TRBD2 might be the D (5 bases). Trimming left V 2 bases short and J 5 bases short, with 12 bases between. Germline CDR1 MNHEY, CDR2 SVGEGT. The CDR3 totals 14 residues. The CDR3 sequence is CASSYERPRETQYF. The CDR3 DNA reads TGTGCCAGCAGTTACGAGCGGCCCAGGGAGACCCAGTACTTC.

In its sample, this clonotype was seen a few times. The chain joins TRBV20-1 to TRBJ2-7, with 9 bases that match TRBD1. CDR1 and CDR2 from the germline V gene are DFQATT and SNEGSKA (reference sequence). Losses at the gene ends were 3 bases for V and 5 bases for J; bases not matched to a gene: 8. The CDR3 has 14 residues. The CDR3 nucleotides are TGCAGTGCTAGCTTGGAGGGACAGGGCCACGAGCAGTACTTC. Protein: CSASLEGQGHEQYF.

This clonotype appeared many times. This chain joins TRBV6-5 and TRBJ2-1; 9 nucleotides line up with TRBD2. Germline CDR1 reads MNHEY; CDR2 reads SVGAGI. J lost 7 bases, V lost 6 bases, and 10 bases had no gene match. CDR3 size: 15 residues. CDR3 loop: CASRYRAGGSNEQFF. CDR3 coding DNA: TGTGCCAGCAGATACAGGGCGGGGGGGTCGAATGAGCAGTTCTTC.

This clonotype showed up just a few times. The rearrangement uses TRBV20-1 and TRBJ2-1, with 8 bases matching TRBD2. The V segment lost 6 bases and the J segment 2 bases; nucleotides outside the gene matches: 6. This CDR3 is built from 14 residues. Germline CDR1 is DFQATT and CDR2 is SNEGSKA (reference sequence). The CDR3 DNA is TGCAGTGCCGAGGCGGGGGGCCCCTACAATGAGCAGTTCTTC. Its protein product is CSAEAGGPYNEQFF.

The rearrangement joins TRBV5-1 to TRBJ1-4; D unresolved. The CDR3 runs to 15 residues. V was shortened by 4 bases and J by 6 bases, with 16 bases between the two germline ends. Germline-derived CDR1 and CDR2 are SGHRS and YFSETQ. CDR3 loop: CASSPGGSLDEKLFF. The CDR3 region has the DNA TGCGCCAGCAGCCCCGGAGGGTCTCTTGATGAAAAACTGTTTTTT.

The rearrangement links TRBV19 to TRBJ2-7; D is ambiguous. V lost 5 bases to trimming and J lost 6 bases, with 5 bases between them. CDR1 is LNHDA and CDR2 is SQIVND in the germline V gene (reference sequence). CDR3 length equals 10 residues. The DNA of the CDR3 is TGTGCCAGTAGTGGAAGCGAGCAGTACTTC. Protein sequence: CASSGSEQYF.

This clonotype was counted only a few times. The chain has TRBV28 and TRBJ2-1; 7 bases fit TRBD2. The CDR3 spans 15 residues. V lost 0 bases to trimming and J lost 5 bases; unmatched junction nucleotides: 4. Per germline, CDR1 MDHEN and CDR2 SYDVKM. CDR3 nucleotides: TGTGCCAGCAGTTTATGGGGGGGGAGTGACAATGAGCAGTTCTTC. This codes for CASSLWGGSDNEQFF.

This clonotype was detected ten times or more. The gene calls are TRBV6-5 and TRBJ2-1, with D perhaps being TRBD1 or TRBD2 (5 bases each). This CDR3 spans 15 amino acids. V lost 7 bases and J 5 bases, leaving 18 bases between the germline ends. Germline V CDR1 and CDR2: MNHEY, SVGAGI. The CDR3 sequence: CASNGPRGGNNEQFF. The CDR3 DNA is TGTGCCAGCAACGGCCCTCGGGGCGGTAACAATGAGCAGTTCTTC.

This rearrangement joins TRBV20-1 to TRBJ2-7; D call uncertain. The CDR3 contains 10 residues. The germline V gene has CDR1 DFQATT and CDR2 SNEGSKA (reference sequence). V lost 6 bases and J lost 6, with 9 bases in between. CDR3 region: CSAFGSEQYF. CDR3 sequence (DNA): TGCAGTGCGTTTGGCAGCGAGCAGTACTTC.

The table lists this clonotype with many counts. The V gene is TRBV5-1, the J gene TRBJ2-5, with 9 bases matching TRBD1. This CDR3 region has 16 residues. V shed 2 bases and J 1 base; nucleotides not matched to a gene: 6. Germline CDR1 SGHRS, CDR2 YFSETQ. The CDR3 region is CASSFVRDRAQETQYF. The CDR3 region has the DNA TGCGCCAGCAGCTTCGTCCGGGACAGGGCCCAAGAGACCCAGTACTTC. The full variable domain, its missing parts supplied by reference TRBV5-1 and TRBJ2-5, is KAGVTQTPRYLIKTRGQQVTLSCSPISGHRSVSWYQQTPGQGLQFLFEYFSETQRNKGNFPGRFSGRQFSNSRSEMNVSTLELGDSALYLCASSFVRDRAQETQYFGPGTRLLVL.

The rearrangement uses TRBV5-1 and TRBJ1-6; D is unclear. Germline CDR1 and CDR2: SGHRS and YFSETQ. The CDR3 extends over 12 amino acids. Trimming took 3 bases from V and 8 from J, leaving 6 bases between them. CDR3 residues: CASSWPDSPLHF. The DNA of the CDR3 is TGCGCCAGCAGCTGGCCTGATTCACCCCTCCACTTT.

This clonotype was detected only once. The genes are TRBV3-2 and TRBJ1-3. TRBV3-2 is termed a pseudogene. The CDR3 is made up of 12 amino acids. The CDR3 region is CASNAIGNTIYF. The CDR3, as DNA: TGTGCCAGCAATGCCATCGGAAACACCATATATTTT.

This clonotype has a handful of counts. V is TRBV28 and J is TRBJ1-1, with D unresolved. Germline CDR1 is MDHEN and CDR2 is SYDVKM. The ends were cut back, 9 bases at V and 0 bases at J, with 5 bases in the middle. The CDR3 runs 11 residues. CDR3 nucleotide sequence: TGTGCCAGTAACATGAACACTGAAGCTTTCTTT. It yields the protein CASNMNTEAFF.

This clonotype was seen ten or more times. The genes are TRBV29-1 and TRBJ2-6; no clear D gene. The CDR3 length is 14 residues. Trimming took 4 bases from V and 1 from J, leaving 8 bases between them. Germline lookup yields CDR1 SQVTM and CDR2 ANQGSEA. This CDR3 reads CSVGLASGANVLTF. CDR3 DNA: TGCAGCGTTGGTTTAGCTTCTGGGGCCAACGTCCTGACTTTC.

This clonotype has just one count. The chain has TRBV20-1 and TRBJ2-7; D is possibly TRBD2 (6 bases). The V gene lost 2 bases and the J gene lost 2 bases, with 10 bases spanning the gap. Germline values: CDR1 DFQATT, CDR2 SNEGSKA (reference sequence). The CDR3 sequence is 13 residues long. CDR3 DNA: TGCAGTGCTAGAAAGGAGGGAACCTACGAGCAGTACGTC. It codes for CSARKEGTYEQYV.

This clonotype was detected only a few times. J is TRBJ2-1 and V is TRBV14; a weak D match, TRBD2 (6 bases). The CDR3 is 15 residues long. The V and J ends lost 8 bases and 0 bases respectively, with 14 bases between them. Germline CDR1 is SGHDN and CDR2 is FVKESK. CDR3 sequence (DNA): TGTGCCAGCCGAGCGGGCGCCTTCTCCTACAATGAGCAGTTCTTC. Translated: CASRAGAFSYNEQFF.

This clonotype was counted a few times. The chain uses TRBV12-3 or TRBV12-4 and TRBJ1-6; no definite D call. This CDR3 contains 13 residues. V dropped 2 bases and J dropped 13 bases, with 12 bases sitting between them. The CDR3 nucleotides read TGTGCCAGCAGTTTATTGTTAGTAGGGCCCCTCCACTTT. It encodes CASSLLLVGPLHF.

The chain employs TRBV7-9 and TRBJ2-3; maybe TRBD2 (5 bases). CDR1 is SEHNR, CDR2 FQNEAQ, per germline (reference sequence). CDR3 length: 11 residues. Deletions cut 7 bases from V and 10 bases from J, with 12 bases between. CDR3 sequence (DNA): TGTGCCAGCACCGGATTCGGGGCGCAGTATTTT. This codes for CASTGFGAQYF.

The CDR3 bases are TGTGCCAGCATATCAACGGGGACCTACGAGCAGTACTTC. This gives the protein CASISTGTYEQYF. The chain couples TRBV6-5 to TRBJ2-7; D is perhaps TRBD2 (5 bases). Trimming pared 7 bases from V and 2 bases from J, leaving 12 bases between. CDR3 length: 13 residues. Germline V gene data show CDR1 as MNHEY and CDR2 as SVGAGI.

This clonotype has only a few counts. The genes are TRBV18 and TRBJ2-5; D may match TRBD1 or TRBD2 (5 bases each). Trimming stripped 0 bases from V and 0 bases from J, with 8 bases between. Germline V CDR1 and CDR2: KGHSH, LQKENI. The CDR3 consists of 15 residues. CDR3 DNA sequence: TGTGCCAGCTCACCACCGGGACCCAACCAAGAGACCCAGTACTTC. Translated: CASSPPGPNQETQYF.

This chain joins TRBV4-1 and TRBJ1-5; D possibly corresponds to TRBD1 (6 bases). The ends were cut back, 0 bases at V and 2 bases at J, with 17 bases in the middle. CDR1 and CDR2 from the germline V gene are MGHRA and YSYEKL. The CDR3 has 18 amino acids. CDR3 DNA sequence: TGCGCCAGCAGCCAAGATCGGGGGGCAGTCCTTGGCAATCAGCCCCAGCATTTT. Amino acid sequence: CASSQDRGAVLGNQPQHF.

V is TRBV6-5 and J is TRBJ1-6; no reliable D call. This CDR3 region has 15 residues. CDR1 and CDR2 (germline): MNHEY, SVGAGI. V was shortened by 2 bases and J by 8 bases, with 13 bases between the two germline ends. Here the CDR3 DNA reads TGTGCCAGCAGTTACATTATCACAGTCGATTCACCCCTCCACTTT. Amino acids: CASSYIITVDSPLHF.

This clonotype was found a few times. The chain recombines TRBV7-2 with TRBJ2-2; D gene ambiguous. V lost 5 bases, J lost 1 base, and 11 bases lay in between. This CDR3 contains 15 residues. Germline V gene data show CDR1 as SGHTA and CDR2 as FQGNSA. The CDR3 region is CASSPSVLNTGELFF. The CDR3 DNA sequence: TGTGCCAGCAGCCCAAGCGTGCTGAACACCGGGGAGCTGTTTTTT.

This clonotype has more than one count but fewer than ten. The chain links TRBV6-5 to TRBJ2-3, with 11 bases fitting TRBD2. Trimming at V came to 2 bases and at J to 1 base, leaving 5 bases not matched to a gene. Germline CDR1 reads MNHEY; CDR2 reads SVGAGI. The CDR3 totals 17 residues. The CDR3 DNA reads TGTGCCAGCAGTTACGATACTAGCGGGGGAGGCACAGATACGCAGTATTTT. This sequence encodes CASSYDTSGGGTDTQYF.